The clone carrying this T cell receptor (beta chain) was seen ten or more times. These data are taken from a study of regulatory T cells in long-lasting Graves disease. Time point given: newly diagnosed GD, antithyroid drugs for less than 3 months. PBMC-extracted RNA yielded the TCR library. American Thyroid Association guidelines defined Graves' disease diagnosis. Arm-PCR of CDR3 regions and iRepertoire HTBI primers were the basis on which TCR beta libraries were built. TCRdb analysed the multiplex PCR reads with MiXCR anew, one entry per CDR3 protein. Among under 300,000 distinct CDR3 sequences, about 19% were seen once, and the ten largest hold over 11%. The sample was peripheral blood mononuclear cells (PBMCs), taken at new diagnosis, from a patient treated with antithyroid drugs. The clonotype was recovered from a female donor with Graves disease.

CDR3 DNA sequence: TGTGCCAGCAGTGGGGGAGGACCCGTCTACGAGCAGTACTTC. Its translation is CASSGGGPVYEQYF. The rearrangement links TRBV12-3 or TRBV12-4 to TRBJ2-7; perhaps TRBD2 as D (6 bases). Trimming stripped 5 bases from V and 3 bases from J, with 14 bases between. The CDR3 has 14 residues.